Given below is one T cell receptor beta chain in context. Antigen: not known. Sequencing of TCR beta was undertaken in CD8+ and CD4+ T cells derived from blood. Negative isolation was applied to CD8+ and CD4+ T cells, and FACS enrichment was applied to TEMRA cells. This entry belongs to a study of CD8 T cells in Susac syndrome. Findings and caveats of the study: As the study acknowledged, the number of individuals who were part of its TCR sequencing and HLA analysis was relatively small.

After extraction with the RNeasy kit, roughly 0.45 to 1 ug of the RNA was reverse transcribed using random hexamers. Multiplex PCR with immunoSEQ amplified the TCR beta CDR3 across 54 Vbeta and 13 Jbeta. One entry per CDR3 protein, called by TCRdb with MiXCR from the immunoSEQ multiplex PCR reads. Among 200,000 or so distinct CDR3 sequences listed, approximately 94% were seen once. Sequencing was done on a sample of CD4+ T cells from PBMCs. The receptor's source is a human donor with multiple sclerosis.

Here the CDR3 DNA reads TGTGCCAGCAGCTTAGGGAAGCCGGCTAGCGGTCTCTCTAGCACAGATACGCAGTATTTT. Its translation: CASSLGKPASGLSSTDTQYF. The chain couples TRBV11-1 to TRBJ2-3; 7 positions agree with TRBD2. CDR3 size: 20 residues. CDR1 is SGHAT, CDR2 FQDESV, per germline (reference sequence). V was clipped by 1 base and J by 0 bases; unmatched bases: 16.